These T cell receptor beta chains were read from a single sample in a study of blood T cell repertoires in COVID-19. The assay was immunoSEQ multiplex PCR, and TCRdb's table has in-frame clones only and misses some. Of about 230,000 clones listed, roughly 88% are singletons. Source material: PBMCs or T cells enriched from blood (not recorded which). Receptor source: a woman in her thirties or forties with acute COVID-19. CDR3s include the opening cysteine and the closing phenylalanine or tryptophan. Each record gives: CDR3 protein, CDR3 DNA, clone size, D gene, J gene, V gene. A D gene is named only where the DNA matches it firmly. The size of a clone is reported for some rows only, either as once, few or many, or as a class for expanded clones.

cdr3_aa: CASSIDSSRGHYEQYF; cdr3_nt: TGTGCCAGTAGTATAGATAGTTCCAGGGGGCATTACGAGCAGTACTTC; clone_size: once; d_call: TRBD1; j_call: TRBJ2-7; v_call: TRBV19
cdr3_aa: CASSYSRDGYTF; cdr3_nt: TGCGCCAGCAGCTACAGCAGGGATGGCTACACCTTC; clone_size: NA; d_call: NA; j_call: TRBJ1-2; v_call: TRBV5-1
cdr3_aa: CASSERRPGNTEAFF; cdr3_nt: TGTGCCAGCAGTGAACGGCGTCCGGGGAACACTGAAGCTTTCTTT; clone_size: NA; d_call: NA; j_call: TRBJ1-1; v_call: TRBV2
cdr3_aa: CASSTRDTEAFF; cdr3_nt: TGTGCCAGCAGCACCAGGGATACTGAAGCTTTCTTT; clone_size: NA; d_call: NA; j_call: TRBJ1-1; v_call: TRBV7-9
cdr3_aa: CASSRTPTSYNEQFF; cdr3_nt: TGTGCCAGCAGTCGGACTCCAACAAGTTACAATGAGCAGTTCTTC; clone_size: NA; d_call: NA; j_call: TRBJ2-1; v_call: TRBV9
cdr3_aa: CASSIADRGNQPQHF; cdr3_nt: TGTGCCAGTAGTATTGCGGACAGGGGGAATCAGCCCCAGCATTTT; clone_size: NA; d_call: TRBD1; j_call: TRBJ1-5; v_call: TRBV19
cdr3_aa: CASSQGNGTENEQFF; cdr3_nt: TGTGCCAGCAGCCAAGGGAACGGGACAGAAAATGAGCAGTTCTTC; clone_size: NA; d_call: TRBD1; j_call: TRBJ2-1; v_call: TRBV3-1/TRBV3-2
cdr3_aa: CASSEGTGWETQYF; cdr3_nt: TGTGCCAGCAGTGAAGGGACAGGGTGGGAGACCCAGTACTTC; clone_size: NA; d_call: TRBD1; j_call: TRBJ2-5; v_call: TRBV25-1
cdr3_aa: CATQGQAYGYTF; cdr3_nt: TGTGCCACACAGGGGCAAGCCTATGGCTACACCTTC; clone_size: NA; d_call: TRBD1; j_call: TRBJ1-2; v_call: TRBV2
cdr3_aa: CATRREVTGELFF; cdr3_nt: TGTGCCACCCGGAGAGAGGTCACCGGGGAGCTGTTTTTT; clone_size: once; d_call: NA; j_call: TRBJ2-2; v_call: TRBV12-3/TRBV12-4
cdr3_aa: CASSYTGGEFYEQYF; cdr3_nt: TGTGCCAGCAGTTATACAGGGGGCGAATTCTACGAGCAGTACTTC; clone_size: once; d_call: TRBD1; j_call: TRBJ2-7; v_call: TRBV2
cdr3_aa: CASSAPGLIIQYF; cdr3_nt: TGTGCCAGCAGTGCGCCCGGACTGATAATTCAGTACTTC; clone_size: NA; d_call: NA; j_call: TRBJ2-4; v_call: TRBV6-2/TRBV6-3
cdr3_aa: CASSLAHRDQPQHF; cdr3_nt: TGTGCCAGCAGCTTAGCGCACAGGGATCAGCCCCAGCATTTT; clone_size: NA; d_call: NA; j_call: TRBJ1-5; v_call: TRBV7-2
cdr3_aa: CASSQPRKGANQPQHF; cdr3_nt: TGCGCCAGCAGCCAACCTAGGAAGGGAGCCAATCAGCCCCAGCATTTT; clone_size: NA; d_call: NA; j_call: TRBJ1-5; v_call: TRBV4-1